Below, 9 T cell receptor beta chains from the same sample are listed, as sequenced in a study of cytomegalovirus exposure and HLA in healthy donors. The primer mix had 60 Vbeta and 13 Jbeta primers. Profiled with immunoSEQ multiplex PCR; TCRdb holds only in-frame clones, not every one. The sample lists fewer than 200,000 clones; roughly 84% were seen once. The material sequenced was PBMCs. Receptors originate from a male donor in good health and CMV-seronegative.

This chain connects TRBV28 to TRBJ2-1; TRBD1 aligns across 8 bases. This CDR3 has 16 residues. The V and J ends lost 7 bases and 1 base, in that order; junction bases with no gene match: 9. Germline CDR1 is MDHEN and CDR2 is SYDVKM. The CDR3 region is CASTSTGVVSYNEQFF. In DNA form, the CDR3 reads TGTGCCAGCACCTCGACAGGGGTGGTTTCCTACAATGAGCAGTTCTTC.

This clone came up a few times. The rearrangement joins TRBV7-8 to TRBJ2-7; the D gene is possibly TRBD1 (5 bases). Germline V CDR1 and CDR2: SGHVS, FQNEAQ. This CDR3 has 13 amino acids. V gave up 5 bases and J gave up 4 bases, with 12 bases separating them. The CDR3 sequence: CASSPNRNYEQYF. The DNA for the CDR3 is TGTGCCAGCAGCCCAAACAGGAATTACGAGCAGTACTTC.

The chain carries TRBV6-1 and TRBJ1-6; D is perhaps TRBD1 (5 bases). V was trimmed by 7 bases and J by 8 bases, leaving 12 bases between them. CDR3 size: 13 residues. The germline V gene encodes CDR1 MNHNS and CDR2 SASEGT. CDR3 in DNA: TGTGCCAGCACAGGGTTTCGGGATTCACCCCTCCACTTT. Protein sequence: CASTGFRDSPLHF.

Only one count was recorded for this clone. The gene calls are TRBV5-4 and TRBJ1-4, with D possibly TRBD1 on 5 matching bases. This CDR3 region has 16 residues. Germline-derived CDR1 and CDR2 are SGHNT and YYREEE (reference sequence). Trimming pared 0 bases from V and 5 bases from J, leaving 14 bases between. For the CDR3, the DNA is TGTGCCAGCAGCTTGGGGGGCAGGCCCCAGAATGAAAAACTGTTTTTT. Its translation: CASSLGGRPQNEKLFF. Using reference TRBV5-4 and TRBJ1-4 for the parts outside the CDR3, the full variable domain is ETGVTQSPTHLIKTRGQQVTLRCSSQSGHNTVSWYQQALGQGPQFIFQYYREEENGRGNFPPRFSGLQFPNYSSELNVNALELDDSALYLCASSLGGRPQNEKLFFGSGTQLSVL.

V usage is TRBV5-4 and J usage is TRBJ1-2, with TRBD1 matching over 9 bases. The V segment lost 4 bases and the J segment 5 bases; nucleotides outside the gene matches: 3. The length of the CDR3 is 13 residues. Looked up from germline, CDR1 is SGHNT and CDR2 is YYREEE (reference sequence). CDR3 bases: TGTGCCAGCAGCCGGGGACAGGGATATGGCTACACCTTC. Translated, it gives CASSRGQGYGYTF.

This clone was seen once. The chain recombines TRBV4-1 with TRBJ2-1; unclear D gene. Trimming took 1 base from V and 6 from J, leaving 10 bases between them. CDR1 is MGHRA and CDR2 is YSYEKL in the germline V gene. The length of the CDR3 is 14 residues. The CDR3 is CASSQGPLGNEQFF. CDR3 nucleotide sequence: TGCGCCAGCAGCCAAGGACCCCTAGGCAATGAGCAGTTCTTC.

The chain carries TRBV12-5 and TRBJ2-7; possibly TRBD1 for D (5 bases). The CDR3 has 16 amino acids. Per the germline V gene, CDR1 is LGHNT and CDR2 is FRNRAP. V shed 0 bases and J shed 1 base, with 13 bases lying between them. CDR3 DNA sequence: TGTGCTAGTGGTTTGGTACTGGGGCAGGAATCCTACGAGCAGTACTTC. Its protein product is CASGLVLGQESYEQYF.

For the CDR3, the DNA is TGTGCCATCAGAGCGACTAGCGGGGTAATTGAGACCCAGTACTTC. This gives the protein CAIRATSGVIETQYF. The gene calls are TRBV10-3 and TRBJ2-5, with TRBD2 identical over 11 bases. The CDR3 covers 15 residues. J gave up 5 bases and V 6 bases, and 8 bases lay outside the gene matches. The germline V gene has CDR1 ENHRY and CDR2 SYGVKD.

This clone was found once. This rearrangement joins TRBV7-2 to TRBJ1-5, with 8 bases identical to TRBD1. This CDR3 has 13 residues. Looked up from germline, CDR1 is SGHTA and CDR2 is FQGNSA. Trimming took 5 bases from V and 5 from J; bases not matched to a gene: 2. The CDR3 DNA follows: TGTGCCAGCAGCAAGGACAGGGATCAGCCCCAGCATTTT. Translated, it gives CASSKDRDQPQHF. Complete variable domain (other parts from reference TRBV7-2 and TRBJ1-5): GAGVSQSPSNKVTEKGKDVELRCDPISGHTALYWYRQSLGQGLEFLIYFQGNSAPDKSGLPSDRFSAERTGGSVSTLTIQRTQQEDSAVYLCASSKDRDQPQHFGDGTRLSIL.